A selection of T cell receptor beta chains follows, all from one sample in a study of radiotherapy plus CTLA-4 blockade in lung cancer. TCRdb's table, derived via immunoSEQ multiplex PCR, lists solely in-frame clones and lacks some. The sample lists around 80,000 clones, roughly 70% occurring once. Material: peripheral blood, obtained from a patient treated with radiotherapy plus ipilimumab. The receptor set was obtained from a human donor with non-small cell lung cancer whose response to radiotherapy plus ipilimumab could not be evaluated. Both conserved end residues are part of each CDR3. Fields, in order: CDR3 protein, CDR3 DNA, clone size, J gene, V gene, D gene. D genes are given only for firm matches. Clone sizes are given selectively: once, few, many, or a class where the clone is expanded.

CDR3aa: CASSASTGPPHNEQFF
CDR3nt: TGTGCCAGCAGTGCCTCAACAGGGCCCCCACACAATGAGCAGTTCTTC
abundance: NA
j_gene: TRBJ2-1
v_gene: TRBV27
d_gene: NA

CDR3aa: CAETQRRNTGELFF
CDR3nt: TGTGCCGAAACCCAGCGGAGAAACACCGGGGAGCTGTTTTTT
abundance: NA
j_gene: TRBJ2-2
v_gene: TRBV30
d_gene: NA

CDR3aa: CASSEWGENGYTF
CDR3nt: TGCGCCAGCAGTGAGTGGGGAGAGAATGGCTACACCTTC
abundance: NA
j_gene: TRBJ1-2
v_gene: TRBV10-1
d_gene: NA

CDR3aa: CASSPPSEQETQYF
CDR3nt: TGTGCCAGCTCACCTCCTAGCGAGCAAGAGACCCAGTACTTC
abundance: NA
j_gene: TRBJ2-5
v_gene: TRBV18
d_gene: NA

CDR3aa: CASSFREGNTGELFF
CDR3nt: TGTGCCAGCAGCTTCCGGGAGGGAAACACCGGGGAGCTGTTTTTT
abundance: NA
j_gene: TRBJ2-2
v_gene: TRBV5-6
d_gene: TRBD2

CDR3aa: CASSLEAGGHNEQFF
CDR3nt: TGCGCCAGCAGCTTGGAGGCGGGAGGGCACAATGAGCAGTTCTTC
abundance: NA
j_gene: TRBJ2-1
v_gene: TRBV5-1
d_gene: TRBD2

CDR3aa: CASSLNIWTGNEKLFF
CDR3nt: TGTGCCAGCAGCTTAAATATCTGGACAGGGAATGAAAAACTGTTTTTT
abundance: NA
j_gene: TRBJ1-4
v_gene: TRBV7-8
d_gene: TRBD1

CDR3aa: CASSQGRNTEAFF
CDR3nt: TGTGCCAGCAGTCAGGGGCGGAACACTGAAGCTTTCTTT
abundance: NA
j_gene: TRBJ1-1
v_gene: TRBV7-2
d_gene: NA

CDR3aa: CASSVGLESSYEQYF
CDR3nt: TGTGCCAGCAGCGTAGGCCTAGAGAGCTCCTACGAGCAGTACTTC
abundance: NA
j_gene: TRBJ2-7
v_gene: TRBV9
d_gene: NA

CDR3aa: CASTRAKRETQYF
CDR3nt: TGTGCCAGCACCCGAGCGAAGCGAGAGACCCAGTACTTC
abundance: NA
j_gene: TRBJ2-5
v_gene: TRBV6-5
d_gene: NA

CDR3aa: CASSRGGDSYNEQFF
CDR3nt: TGCGCCAGCAGTAGAGGGGGGGACTCCTACAATGAGCAGTTCTTC
abundance: NA
j_gene: TRBJ2-1
v_gene: TRBV10-2
d_gene: NA

CDR3aa: CASSLGWDTQSTDTQYF
CDR3nt: TGTGCCAGCAGCCTTGGGTGGGACACCCAAAGCACAGATACGCAGTATTTT
abundance: once
j_gene: TRBJ2-3
v_gene: TRBV11-2
d_gene: NA

CDR3aa: CASSFTTGGLTEAFF
CDR3nt: TGTGCCAGCAGTTTCACAACAGGGGGGCTAACTGAAGCTTTCTTT
abundance: NA
j_gene: TRBJ1-1
v_gene: TRBV28
d_gene: TRBD1